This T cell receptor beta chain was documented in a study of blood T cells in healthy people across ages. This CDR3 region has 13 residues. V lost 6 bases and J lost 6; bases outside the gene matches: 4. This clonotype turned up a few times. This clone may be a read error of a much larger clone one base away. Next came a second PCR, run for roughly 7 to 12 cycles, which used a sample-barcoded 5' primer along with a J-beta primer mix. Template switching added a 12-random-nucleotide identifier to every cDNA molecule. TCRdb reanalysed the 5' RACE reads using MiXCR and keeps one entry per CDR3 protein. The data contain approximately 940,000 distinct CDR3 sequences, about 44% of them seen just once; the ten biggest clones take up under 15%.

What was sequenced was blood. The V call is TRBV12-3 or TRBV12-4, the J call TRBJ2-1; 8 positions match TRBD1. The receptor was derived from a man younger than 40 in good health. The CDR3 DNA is TGTGCCAGCAGCCGGACAGGGACCAATGAGCAGTTCTTC. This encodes CASSRTGTNEQFF.